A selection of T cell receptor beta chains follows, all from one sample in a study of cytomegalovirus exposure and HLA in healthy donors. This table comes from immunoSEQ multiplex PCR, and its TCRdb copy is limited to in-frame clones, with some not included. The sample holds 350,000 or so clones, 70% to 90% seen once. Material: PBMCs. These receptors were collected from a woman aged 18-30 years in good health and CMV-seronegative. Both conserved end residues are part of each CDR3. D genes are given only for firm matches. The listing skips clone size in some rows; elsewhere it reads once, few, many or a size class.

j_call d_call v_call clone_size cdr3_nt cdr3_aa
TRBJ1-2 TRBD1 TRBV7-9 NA TGTGCCAGCAGCTCCTACAGGGGAGATAACTATGGCTACACCTTC CASSSYRGDNYGYTF
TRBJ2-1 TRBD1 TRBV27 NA TGTGCCAGCAGTTCGGGACAGCGCTCCTACAATGAGCAGTTCTTC CASSSGQRSYNEQFF
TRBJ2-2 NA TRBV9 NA NA CASSVRTSGMFGAGELFF
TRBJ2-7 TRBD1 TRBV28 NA TGTGCCAGCAGTGATCCCGGGACAGGGGGAAGCGAGCAGTACTTC CASSDPGTGGSEQYF
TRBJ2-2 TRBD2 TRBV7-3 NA TGTGCCAGCAGCCCCCGGACTAGCGGGAGGGCCAACGGGGAGCTGTTTTTT CASSPRTSGRANGELFF
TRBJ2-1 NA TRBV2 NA TGTGCCAGCAGCGAGAGCGGTAGCTCCTACAATGAGCAGTTCTTC CASSESGSSYNEQFF
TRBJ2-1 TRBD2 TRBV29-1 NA TGCAGCGTTGATTCCGGGACTAGGGCCTTAGCCAATGAGCAGTTCTTC CSVDSGTRALANEQFF
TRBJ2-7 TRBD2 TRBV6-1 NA TGTGCCAGCAGTGAATCGGGCGGGGGGGGGAGCGGCTACGAGCAGTACTTC CASSESGGGGSGYEQYF
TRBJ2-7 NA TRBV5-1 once TGCGCCAGCAGCTTGGCCGGCAGGGGCTACGAGCAGTACTTC CASSLAGRGYEQYF
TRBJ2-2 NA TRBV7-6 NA TGTGCCAGCAGCCCCAGGGGGGCGGATAACACCGGGGAGCTGTTTTTT CASSPRGADNTGELFF
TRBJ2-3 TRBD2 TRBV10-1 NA TGCGCCAGCAGTGACCGCGGGAGAAGCACAGATACGCAGTATTTT CASSDRGRSTDTQYF